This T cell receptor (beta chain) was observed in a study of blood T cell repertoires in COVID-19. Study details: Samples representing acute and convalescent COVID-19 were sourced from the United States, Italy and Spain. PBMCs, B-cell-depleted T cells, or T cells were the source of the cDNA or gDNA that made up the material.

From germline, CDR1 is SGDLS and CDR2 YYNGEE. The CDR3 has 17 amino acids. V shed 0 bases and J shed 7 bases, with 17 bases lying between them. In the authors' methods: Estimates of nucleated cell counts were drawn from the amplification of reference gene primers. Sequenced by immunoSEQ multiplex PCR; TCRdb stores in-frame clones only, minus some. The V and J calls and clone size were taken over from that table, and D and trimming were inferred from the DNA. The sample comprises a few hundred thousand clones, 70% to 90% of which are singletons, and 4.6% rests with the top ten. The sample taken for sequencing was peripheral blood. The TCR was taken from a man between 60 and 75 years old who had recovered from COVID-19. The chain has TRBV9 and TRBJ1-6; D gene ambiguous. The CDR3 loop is CASSVGPQASGNSPLHF. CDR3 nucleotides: TGTGCCAGCAGCGTAGGCCCCCAAGCCTCGGGGAATTCACCCCTCCACTTT.